This T cell receptor beta chain comes out of a study of tumor-infiltrating lymphocytes in primary liver carcinoma. Looked up from germline, CDR1 is SQVTM and CDR2 is ANQGSEA. The CDR3 consists of 13 residues. The ends lost 5 bases at V and 6 bases at J; junction bases unmatched: 8. RNA isolated from unsorted whole blood supplied the blood RNA, with germline DNA also extracted. About this clonotype itself: A much larger clone lies one base from this, so it may be a read error.

Making TCR beta cDNA involved 400 to 600 ng total RNA and a constant-region primer. Slightly modified ARM-PCR with three nested multiplex PCR rounds yielded TCR beta libraries. Use of TRBV1-TRBV30 forward primers with a C-beta reverse primer characterized the first two PCR rounds, which lasted 10 cycles each. TCRdb analysed the multiplex PCR reads with MiXCR anew, one entry per CDR3 protein. The repertoire has about 180,000 distinct CDR3 sequences, around 60% of them found once; the top ten carry around 68%. The TCR sequence derives from a man aged 40-55 years with primary liver carcinoma and hepatitis B virus infection. The sample was peripheral blood. The J gene is TRBJ2-7, the V gene TRBV29-1; 9 positions match TRBD2. The CDR3 DNA reads TGCAGCGTTCGACTAGCGGAAGTCGGCGAGCAGTACTTC. It yields the protein CSVRLAEVGEQYF.